This T cell receptor (beta chain) was identified during a study of blood T cells in healthy people across ages (dated by TCRdb to between 2015 and 2017). For the study in its entirety: In model experiments, template switching captured about one uniquely barcoded TCR beta cDNA molecule for every two T cells. To track age-related changes in TCR beta repertoire diversity, the study relied on deep sequencing normalized with unique cDNA molecular identifiers. The donors were divided into four age groups: young (average approximately 16 years), middle-aged (about 39), aged (roughly 66) and long-lived (about 90). Using the same blood draw, the study looked at two additional independent replicas of 1 million unique cDNA reads for two donors, one aged 18 to 30 and the other aged 80 or older. Summary of the overall study and its limitations: As age increased, observed TCR beta diversity per million T cells dropped in a roughly linear way, and a significant reduction was already evident by age 40. The long-lived group showed more naive CD4+ T cells, fewer expanded clones and increased TCR diversity than the aged group, suggesting age selection. Because donor CMV infection status was unknown, age-related changes in expanded clonotypes were potentially confounded. Estimates of total diversity based on one million sequenced T cells were considered lower bounds and underestimates. The percentage of naive T cells measured by flow cytometry correlated strongly with observed TCR beta diversity. Bulk unsorted PBMC profiling prevented conclusive comparison of naive and antigen-experienced compartments.

The donors were roughly 40 Caucasian individuals from Russia, aged 6 to 90 years, who were systemically healthy. Approximately 9 milliliters of peripheral blood were collected from each donor into EDTA-treated Vacutainer tubes. Ficoll-Paque density-gradient centrifugation was used to isolate PBMCs, with at least 7 million per sample. Trizol reagent was used to extract total RNA from the PBMCs, yielding at least 6 micrograms per sample. For every donor, an aliquot of PBMCs went through flow cytometry to measure the percentages of naive CD45RAhigh/CD27high T cells. Spanning cysteine to phenylalanine, the CDR3 consists of 14 amino acids. The DNA shown is the 42-base CDR3, in frame from base 1. Via the germline V gene, CDR1 is SQVTM and CDR2 ANQGSEA. V and J are truncated by 6 bases and 0 bases respectively, leaving an intervening sequence of 9 bases. The library relied on 5' RACE. Sequencing was carried out with an Illumina HiSeq 2500. The second PCR ran for about 6 to 11 cycles and used a J-beta primer mix along with a sample-barcoded 5' primer. A unique molecular identifier was introduced onto each TCR beta cDNA molecule by a template-switch 5' adaptor carrying 12 random nucleotides. Each sample yielded at least 2.5 million CDR3-containing paired-end reads. First-strand cDNA was synthesized from all RNA with the Mint cDNA synthesis kit, primed by a TRBC-specific oligonucleotide. Following uracil-DNA glycosylase treatment, a first 18-cycle PCR with universal primers M1SS and BC2_uni_R was performed on all cDNA. As for the original processing: For normalization, 1 million high-quality reads were randomly selected from each sample, with every read carrying a distinct molecular identifier. Instead of being binned into consensus sequences, reads that shared molecular identifiers were thrown out. CDR3 identification, clonotype clustering and error correction used MiTCR with a Q25 quality threshold and the strictest error-elimination algorithm. A nonparametric unseen species model using Euler transformation provided a lower-bound estimate of total TCR beta diversity. TCRdb redid the processing of the public reads, applying fastp at Q25 and MiXCR, and retained in-frame beta chains. For every CDR3 protein sequence, its rows merge into one entry that carries the most common genes and DNA. It is TCRdb's table, rather than the study itself, that gives the V and J calls and clone size. The sample profile shows hundreds of thousands of distinct CDR3 sequences; under 30% of them were found once. The ten largest clones add up to 7.5% to 9% of the sample.

This clonotype was seen repeatedly, ten times or more. It has no known antigen specificity. No much larger clone is present one base from it, and per-base qualities are unavailable. These data also formed part of another study, on T cells of mothers and their children. In that second paper, the authors write: Nine systemically healthy Caucasian individuals, comprising three mothers and their six children, were included as donors. cDNA synthesis consumed the entire amount of extracted RNA, loaded at approximately 1.6 ug RNA in each 15 ul reaction. In the second PCR, the M1S primer introduced both the sample barcodes and 2-4 random nucleotides. More than 8 million TCR beta CDR3 reads were obtained from each mother, and about 3 million reads were obtained from each child. Thymic selection shapes the output of TCR recombination in a similar way in related and unrelated pairs, and inherited differences have a minor effect. Normalized repertoire overlap in related mother-child pairs was always slightly higher than in unrelated mother-child pairs, but the difference was never significant. No persistent microchimeric T cell clones were found, with a detection sensitivity of approximately 100 clones per million clonotypes. In the study, deep NGS was used to compare the TCR beta repertoires of mothers and children, and features distinguishing related mother-child pairs from unrelated individuals were sought. On average, the children were about 10 +/- 4 years old, while the mothers were around 40 +/- 4 years old. After adapters were ligated using NEBNext reagents, the libraries underwent 100+100 nt paired-end sequencing on an Illumina HiSeq 2000. To prevent cross-contamination, the mother and child libraries were prepared one month apart and sequenced in separate runs. For each donor, between roughly 500,000 and 2,100,000 distinct TCR beta clonotypes were identified. Naive TCR beta clonotypes were estimated from low-frequency clonotypes matched to each donor's FACS-determined naive share, without sorting.

Sequencing was carried out using blood. The source is a boy younger than 18 in good health. The V and J genes are TRBV29-1 and TRBJ2-6, with the D gene not confidently named. Here the CDR3 is given as CSVLLSSGANVLTF. The DNA is as follows: TGCAGCGTACTATTGAGCTCTGGGGCCAACGTCCTGACTTTC. With the portions outside the CDR3 filled from the reference TRBV29-1 and TRBJ2-6 genes, the complete variable region becomes SAVISQKPSRDICQRGTSLTIQCQVDSQVTMMFWYRQQPGQSLTLIATANQGSEATYESGFVIDKFPISRPNLTFSTLTVSNMSPEDSSIYLCSVLLSSGANVLTFGAGSRLTVL.